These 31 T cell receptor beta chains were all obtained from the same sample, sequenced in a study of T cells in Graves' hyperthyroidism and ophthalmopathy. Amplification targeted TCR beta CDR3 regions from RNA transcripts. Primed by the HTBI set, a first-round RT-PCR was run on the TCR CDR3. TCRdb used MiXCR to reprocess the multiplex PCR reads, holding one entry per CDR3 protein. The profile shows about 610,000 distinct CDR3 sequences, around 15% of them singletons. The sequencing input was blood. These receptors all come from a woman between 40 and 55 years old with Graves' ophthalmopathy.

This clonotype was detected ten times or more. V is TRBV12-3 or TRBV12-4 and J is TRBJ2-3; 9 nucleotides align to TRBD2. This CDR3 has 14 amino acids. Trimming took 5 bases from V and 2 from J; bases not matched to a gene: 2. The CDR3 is CASSQGLATDTQYF. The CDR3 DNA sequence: TGTGCCAGCAGTCAGGGACTAGCCACAGATACGCAGTATTTT.

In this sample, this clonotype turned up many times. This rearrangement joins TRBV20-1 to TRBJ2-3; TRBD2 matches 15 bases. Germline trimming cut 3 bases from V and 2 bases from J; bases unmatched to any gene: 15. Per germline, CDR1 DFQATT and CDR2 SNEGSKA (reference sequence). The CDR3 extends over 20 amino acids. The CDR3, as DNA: TGCAGTGCTAGTGGTCGTCGGGGACTAGCGGGAGGAGGTCCCACAGATACGCAGTATTTT. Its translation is CSASGRRGLAGGGPTDTQYF.

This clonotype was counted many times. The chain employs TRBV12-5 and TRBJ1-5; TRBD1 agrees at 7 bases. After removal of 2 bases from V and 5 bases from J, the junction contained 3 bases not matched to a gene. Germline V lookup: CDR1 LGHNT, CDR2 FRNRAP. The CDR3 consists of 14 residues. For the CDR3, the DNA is TGTGCTAGTGGTTTGACCACAGGGGATCAGCCCCAGCATTTT. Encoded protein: CASGLTTGDQPQHF.

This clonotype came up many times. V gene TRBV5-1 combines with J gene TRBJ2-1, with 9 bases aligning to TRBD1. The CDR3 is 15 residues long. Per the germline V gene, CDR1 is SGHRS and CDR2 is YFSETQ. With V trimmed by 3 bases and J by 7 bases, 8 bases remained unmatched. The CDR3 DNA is TGCGCCAGCAGCTCAGCGGGACAGGGTTGGAATGAGCAGTTCTTC. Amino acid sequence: CASSSAGQGWNEQFF.

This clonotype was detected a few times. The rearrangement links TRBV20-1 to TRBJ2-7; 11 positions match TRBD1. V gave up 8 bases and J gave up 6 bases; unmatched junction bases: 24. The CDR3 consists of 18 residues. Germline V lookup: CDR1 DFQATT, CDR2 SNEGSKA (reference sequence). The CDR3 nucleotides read TGCAGTCAAAGCGGGACAGGGGGTTCCCCTAACGCCCCATCCGAGCAGTACTTC. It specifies CSQSGTGGSPNAPSEQYF.

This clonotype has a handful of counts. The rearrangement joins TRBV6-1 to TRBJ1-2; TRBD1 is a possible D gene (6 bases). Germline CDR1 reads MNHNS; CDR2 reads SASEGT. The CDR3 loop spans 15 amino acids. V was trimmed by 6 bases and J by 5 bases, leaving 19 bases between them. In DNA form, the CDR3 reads TGTGCCAGCAGCCCGCAAGGATCTAGGGGGTATGGCTACACCTTC. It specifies CASSPQGSRGYGYTF.

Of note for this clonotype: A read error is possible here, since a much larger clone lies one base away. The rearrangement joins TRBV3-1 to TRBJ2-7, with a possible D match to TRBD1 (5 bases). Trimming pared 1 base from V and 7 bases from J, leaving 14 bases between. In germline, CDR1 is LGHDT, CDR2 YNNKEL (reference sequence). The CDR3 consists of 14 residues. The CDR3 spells CASSQGPQGNEQYF. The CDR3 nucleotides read TGTGCCAGCAGCCAAGGCCCTCAGGGCAATGAGCAGTACTTC.

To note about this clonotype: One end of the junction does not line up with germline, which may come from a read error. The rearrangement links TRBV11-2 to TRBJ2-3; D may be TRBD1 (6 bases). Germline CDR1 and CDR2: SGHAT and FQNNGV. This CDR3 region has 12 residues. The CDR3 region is CASGPSGDTQCF. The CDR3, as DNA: TGTGCCAGCGGCCCATCAGGGGATACGCAGTGTTTT.

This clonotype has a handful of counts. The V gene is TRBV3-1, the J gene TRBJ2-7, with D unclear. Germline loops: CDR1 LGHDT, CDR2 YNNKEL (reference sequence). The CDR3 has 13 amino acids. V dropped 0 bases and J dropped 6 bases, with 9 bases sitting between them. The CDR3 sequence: CASSQDANGEQYF. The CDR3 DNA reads TGTGCCAGCAGCCAAGATGCAAACGGCGAGCAGTACTTC.

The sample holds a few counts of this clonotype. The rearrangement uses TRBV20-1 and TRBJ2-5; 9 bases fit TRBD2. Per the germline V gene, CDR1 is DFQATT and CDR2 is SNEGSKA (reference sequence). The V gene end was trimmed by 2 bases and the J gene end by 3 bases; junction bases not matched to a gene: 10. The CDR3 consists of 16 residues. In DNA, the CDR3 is TGCAGTGCTAGACCAGGCGGGCTAGCGGGGAAAGAGACCCAGTACTTC. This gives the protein CSARPGGLAGKETQYF.

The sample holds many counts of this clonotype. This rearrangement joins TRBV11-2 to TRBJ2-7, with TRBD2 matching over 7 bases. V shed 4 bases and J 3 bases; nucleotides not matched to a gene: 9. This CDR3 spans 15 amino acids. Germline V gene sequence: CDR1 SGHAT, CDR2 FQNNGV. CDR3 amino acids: CASSSRFGLGYEQYF. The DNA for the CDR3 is TGTGCCAGCAGCTCCCGATTCGGACTAGGCTACGAGCAGTACTTC.

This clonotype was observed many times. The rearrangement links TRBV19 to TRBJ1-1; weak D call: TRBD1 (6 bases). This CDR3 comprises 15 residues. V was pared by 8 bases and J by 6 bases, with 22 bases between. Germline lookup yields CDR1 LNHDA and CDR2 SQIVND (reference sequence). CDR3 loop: CASRRGGASRPEAFF. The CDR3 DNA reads TGTGCCAGTCGGAGGGGGGGCGCCTCACGGCCTGAAGCTTTCTTT.

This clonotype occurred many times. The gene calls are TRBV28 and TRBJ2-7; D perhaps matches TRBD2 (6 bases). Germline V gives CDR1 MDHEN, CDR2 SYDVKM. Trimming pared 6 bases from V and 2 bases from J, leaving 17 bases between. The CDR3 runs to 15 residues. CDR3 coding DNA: TGTGCCAGCAGCTTTATGCGGGGCTCTCCCTACGAGCAGTACTTC. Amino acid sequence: CASSFMRGSPYEQYF.

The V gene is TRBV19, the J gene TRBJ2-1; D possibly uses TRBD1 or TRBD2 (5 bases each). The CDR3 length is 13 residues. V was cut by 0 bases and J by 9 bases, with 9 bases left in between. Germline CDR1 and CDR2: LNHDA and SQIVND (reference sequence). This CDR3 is CASSIDRAGEQFF. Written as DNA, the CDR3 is TGTGCCAGTAGTATAGACAGGGCGGGTGAGCAGTTCTTC.

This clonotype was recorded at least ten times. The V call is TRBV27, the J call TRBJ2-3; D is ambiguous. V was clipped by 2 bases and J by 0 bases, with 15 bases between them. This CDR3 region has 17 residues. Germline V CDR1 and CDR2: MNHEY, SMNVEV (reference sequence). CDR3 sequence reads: CASSLVGSDASTDTQYF. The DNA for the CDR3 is TGTGCCAGCAGTTTAGTAGGGTCAGACGCTAGCACAGATACGCAGTATTTT.

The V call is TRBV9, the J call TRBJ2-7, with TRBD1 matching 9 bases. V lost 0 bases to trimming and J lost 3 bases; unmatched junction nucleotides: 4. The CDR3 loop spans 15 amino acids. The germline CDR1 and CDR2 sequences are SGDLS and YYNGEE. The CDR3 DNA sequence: TGTGCCAGCAGCGTAGCTTTGGGACAGGGCTACGAGCAGTACTTC. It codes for CASSVALGQGYEQYF.

The CDR3 region has the DNA TGCAGTGCTGGCAGGGGGACGGCTGGTCAGCCCCAGCATTTT. The encoded protein is CSAGRGTAGQPQHF. The gene calls are TRBV20-1 and TRBJ1-5, with TRBD1 identical over 7 bases. Germline CDR1 reads DFQATT; CDR2 reads SNEGSKA (reference sequence). With V trimmed by 5 bases and J by 6 bases, 10 bases remained unmatched. This CDR3 spans 14 amino acids.

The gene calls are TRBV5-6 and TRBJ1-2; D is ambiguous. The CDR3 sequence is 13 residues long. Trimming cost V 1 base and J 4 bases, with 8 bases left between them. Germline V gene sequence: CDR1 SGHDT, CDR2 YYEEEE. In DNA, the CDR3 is TGTGCCAGCAGCTTGTGGGCTGGCTATGGCTACACCTTC. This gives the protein CASSLWAGYGYTF.

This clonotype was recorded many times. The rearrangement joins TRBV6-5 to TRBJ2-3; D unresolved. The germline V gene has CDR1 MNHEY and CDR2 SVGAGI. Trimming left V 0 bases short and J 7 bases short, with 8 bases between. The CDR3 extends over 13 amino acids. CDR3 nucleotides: TGTGCCAGCAGTTACTCGGCAGCTAATACGCAGTATTTT. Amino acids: CASSYSAANTQYF.

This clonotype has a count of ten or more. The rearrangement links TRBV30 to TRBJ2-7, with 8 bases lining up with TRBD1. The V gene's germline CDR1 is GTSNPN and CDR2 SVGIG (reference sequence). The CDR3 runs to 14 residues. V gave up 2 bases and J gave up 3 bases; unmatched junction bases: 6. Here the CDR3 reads CAWSSPGQGYEQYF. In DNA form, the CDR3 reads TGTGCCTGGAGTAGTCCCGGACAGGGCTACGAGCAGTACTTC.

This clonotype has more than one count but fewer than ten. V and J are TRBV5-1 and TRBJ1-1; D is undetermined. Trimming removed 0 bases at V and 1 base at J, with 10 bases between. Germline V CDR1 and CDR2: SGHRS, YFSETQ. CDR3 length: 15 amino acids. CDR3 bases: TGCGCCAGCAGCTTGGACAGTTATTCGAACACTGAAGCTTTCTTT. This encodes CASSLDSYSNTEAFF.

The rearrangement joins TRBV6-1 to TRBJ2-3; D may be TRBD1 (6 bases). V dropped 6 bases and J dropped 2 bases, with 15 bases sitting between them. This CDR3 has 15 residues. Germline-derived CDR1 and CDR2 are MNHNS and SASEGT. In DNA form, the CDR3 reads TGTGCCAGCAGCCCAGCCAGGGGATTCACAGATACGCAGTATTTT. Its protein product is CASSPARGFTDTQYF.

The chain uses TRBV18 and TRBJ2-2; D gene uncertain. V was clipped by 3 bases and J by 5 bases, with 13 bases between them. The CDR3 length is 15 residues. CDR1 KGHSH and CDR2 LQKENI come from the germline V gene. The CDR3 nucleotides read TGTGCCAGCTCACCTCGAACGGATCCAACCGGGGAGCTGTTTTTT. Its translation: CASSPRTDPTGELFF.

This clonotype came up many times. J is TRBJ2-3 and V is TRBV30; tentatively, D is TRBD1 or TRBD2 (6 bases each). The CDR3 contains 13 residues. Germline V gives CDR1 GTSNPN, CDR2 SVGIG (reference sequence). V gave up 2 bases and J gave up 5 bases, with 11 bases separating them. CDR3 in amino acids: CAWSWGAGDTQYF. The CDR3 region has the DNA TGTGCCTGGAGTTGGGGGGCTGGAGATACGCAGTATTTT.

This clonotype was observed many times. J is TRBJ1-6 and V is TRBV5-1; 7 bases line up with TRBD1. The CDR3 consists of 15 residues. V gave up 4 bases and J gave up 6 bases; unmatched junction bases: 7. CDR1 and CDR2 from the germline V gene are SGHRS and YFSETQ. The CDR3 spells CASSLEGQPNSPLHF. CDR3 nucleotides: TGCGCCAGCAGCCTGGAGGGACAGCCTAATTCACCCCTCCACTTT.

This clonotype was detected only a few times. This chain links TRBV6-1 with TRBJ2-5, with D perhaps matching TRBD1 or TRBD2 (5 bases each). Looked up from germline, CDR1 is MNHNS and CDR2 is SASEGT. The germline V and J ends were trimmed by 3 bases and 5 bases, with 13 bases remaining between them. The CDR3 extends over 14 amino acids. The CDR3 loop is CASSEPSGTETQYF. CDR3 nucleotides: TGTGCCAGCAGTGAGCCGTCGGGGACCGAGACCCAGTACTTC.

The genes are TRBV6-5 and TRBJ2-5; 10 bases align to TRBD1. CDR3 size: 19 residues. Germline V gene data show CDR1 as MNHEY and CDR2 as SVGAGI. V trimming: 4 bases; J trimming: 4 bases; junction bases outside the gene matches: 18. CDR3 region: CASSSGTGDFIYWGETQYF. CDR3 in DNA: TGTGCCAGCAGTTCCGGGACAGGGGATTTTATTTATTGGGGAGAGACCCAGTACTTC.

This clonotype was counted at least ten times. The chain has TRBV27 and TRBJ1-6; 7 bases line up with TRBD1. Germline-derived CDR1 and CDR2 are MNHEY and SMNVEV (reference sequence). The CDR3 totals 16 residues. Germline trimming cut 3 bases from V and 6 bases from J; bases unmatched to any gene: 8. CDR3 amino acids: CASSFVRAGGNSPLHF. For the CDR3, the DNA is TGTGCCAGCAGTTTCGTCAGGGCAGGGGGTAATTCACCCCTCCACTTT.

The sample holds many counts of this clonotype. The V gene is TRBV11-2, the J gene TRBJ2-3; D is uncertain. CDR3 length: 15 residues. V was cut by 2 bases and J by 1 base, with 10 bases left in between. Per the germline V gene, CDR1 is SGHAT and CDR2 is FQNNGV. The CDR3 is CASSLNVARTDTQYF. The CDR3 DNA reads TGTGCCAGCAGCTTAAATGTCGCCCGCACAGATACGCAGTATTTT.

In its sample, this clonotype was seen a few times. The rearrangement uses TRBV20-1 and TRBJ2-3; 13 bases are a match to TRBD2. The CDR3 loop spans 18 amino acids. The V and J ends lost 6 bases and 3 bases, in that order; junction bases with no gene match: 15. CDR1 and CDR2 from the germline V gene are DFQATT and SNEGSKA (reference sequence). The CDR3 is CSAPGLAGKEQLTDTQYF. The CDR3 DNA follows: TGCAGTGCCCCGGGACTAGCGGGAAAGGAGCAACTTACAGATACGCAGTATTTT.

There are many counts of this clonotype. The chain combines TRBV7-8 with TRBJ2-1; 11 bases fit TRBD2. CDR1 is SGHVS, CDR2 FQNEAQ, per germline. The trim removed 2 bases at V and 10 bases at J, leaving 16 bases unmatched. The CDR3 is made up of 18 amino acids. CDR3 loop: CASSLRASGGTGTSEQFF. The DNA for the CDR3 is TGTGCCAGCAGCTTAAGGGCTAGCGGGGGGACCGGGACGAGCGAGCAGTTCTTC.